The present T cell receptor (beta chain) was sequenced within a study of shared clonotypes between healthy human individuals. Study observations and caveats: Naive subsets usually exceeded memory subsets in estimated richness. Several donors held about 4.5% of naive CD4 clonotypes in common. Researchers sampled blood only, noting tissue repertoires likely differ.

The CDR3 consists of 17 residues. Germline V gene sequence: CDR1 LNHDA, CDR2 SQIVND (reference sequence). V was clipped by 5 bases and J by 0 bases, with 17 bases between them. Division of CD4+ cells produced a CD45RA+ naive subset and a CD45RA-negative memory subset. This clone has a single count. The antigen is unknown. Sequenced by immunoSEQ multiplex PCR; TCRdb stores in-frame clones only, minus some. The sample lists approximately 180,000 clones; approximately 92% were seen once. The sample taken for sequencing was naive CD4+ T cells sorted from blood. Subset: CD45RA+ positively selected. The source of this sequence is a woman between 25 and 40 years old in good health. This chain joins TRBV19 and TRBJ2-1; perhaps TRBD2 as D (6 bases). CDR3 amino acids: CASSPIKGLHSYNEQFF. The CDR3 DNA sequence: TGTGCCAGTAGTCCAATCAAGGGACTCCACTCCTACAATGAGCAGTTCTTC.